The rows below give T cell receptor beta chains drawn from one sample of a study of sequential checkpoint blockade in melanoma. Generated by immunoSEQ multiplex PCR, the TCRdb table keeps only in-frame clones and is missing some. This table holds approximately 13,000 clones, 70% to 85% found once. The sequencing here drew on CD8+ T cells sorted from blood (inferred from file names), taken from a patient given nivolumab and ipilimumab in sequence. The source of these receptors is a human donor with melanoma. Both conserved end residues are trimmed from each CDR3. D genes are given only for firm matches. Not every row has a clone size; where given, it reads once, few, many or a size class.

v_gene: TRBV4-1; abundance: NA; j_gene: TRBJ1-3; d_gene: NA; CDR3aa: ASSQDPRGGNTIY
v_gene: TRBV30; abundance: NA; j_gene: TRBJ1-2; d_gene: NA; CDR3aa: AWATGDNYGYT
v_gene: TRBV7-2; abundance: NA; j_gene: TRBJ1-1; d_gene: NA; CDR3aa: ASSSVGGPEAF
v_gene: TRBV11-3; abundance: NA; j_gene: TRBJ2-1; d_gene: NA; CDR3aa: ASSLTSNEQF
v_gene: TRBV25-1; abundance: once; j_gene: TRBJ2-7; d_gene: NA; CDR3aa: ASSNSAHGSYEQY
v_gene: TRBV19; abundance: few; j_gene: TRBJ1-6; d_gene: NA; CDR3aa: ASSLDSGYNSPLH
v_gene: TRBV4-2; abundance: NA; j_gene: TRBJ2-3; d_gene: NA; CDR3aa: ASSRGTDTDTQY
v_gene: TRBV27; abundance: NA; j_gene: TRBJ2-5; d_gene: TRBD1; CDR3aa: ASSLSGTGKETQY
v_gene: TRBV9; abundance: NA; j_gene: TRBJ2-2; d_gene: NA; CDR3aa: ASSVPFAGELF
v_gene: TRBV9; abundance: once; j_gene: TRBJ2-1; d_gene: TRBD2; CDR3aa: ASSVTSASGSLFNEQF
v_gene: TRBV6-6; abundance: NA; j_gene: TRBJ1-1; d_gene: TRBD1; CDR3aa: ASSPQGANTEAF
v_gene: TRBV13; abundance: NA; j_gene: TRBJ2-5; d_gene: NA; CDR3aa: ASSLVRAGRGETQY
v_gene: TRBV21-1; abundance: few; j_gene: TRBJ2-7; d_gene: NA; CDR3aa: ASSKVGGIPYEQY
v_gene: TRBV19; abundance: NA; j_gene: TRBJ1-2; d_gene: NA; CDR3aa: ASSRGLIYGYT
v_gene: TRBV28; abundance: few; j_gene: TRBJ2-3; d_gene: NA; CDR3aa: ASSFRLVDTQY
v_gene: TRBV7-2; abundance: NA; j_gene: TRBJ2-3; d_gene: NA; CDR3aa: ASSPGTDRSTDTQY
v_gene: TRBV11-2; abundance: NA; j_gene: TRBJ1-2; d_gene: NA; CDR3aa: ASGGNGYT
v_gene: TRBV19; abundance: NA; j_gene: TRBJ1-1; d_gene: NA; CDR3aa: ASSISRNTEAF
v_gene: TRBV9; abundance: NA; j_gene: TRBJ2-3; d_gene: TRBD2; CDR3aa: ASSVGTSEFTDTQY
v_gene: TRBV27; abundance: NA; j_gene: TRBJ2-1; d_gene: TRBD1; CDR3aa: ASSLTGGGYNEQF
v_gene: TRBV6-5; abundance: NA; j_gene: TRBJ2-4; d_gene: TRBD1; CDR3aa: ASSSGGVGIQY
v_gene: TRBV9; abundance: NA; j_gene: TRBJ2-7; d_gene: TRBD1; CDR3aa: ASSPQDRNYEQY
v_gene: TRBV27; abundance: NA; j_gene: TRBJ2-3; d_gene: NA; CDR3aa: ASSSPGLRTDTQY
v_gene: TRBV4-1; abundance: NA; j_gene: TRBJ2-7; d_gene: TRBD2; CDR3aa: ASSLVWTSGNTYEQY
v_gene: TRBV4-3; abundance: NA; j_gene: TRBJ2-6; d_gene: TRBD1; CDR3aa: ASSQYRGPGANVLT
v_gene: TRBV7-6; abundance: NA; j_gene: TRBJ1-3; d_gene: NA; CDR3aa: ASSLEAGSGNTIY
v_gene: TRBV7-9; abundance: NA; j_gene: TRBJ2-1; d_gene: TRBD1; CDR3aa: ASPGQGRIGYNEQF
v_gene: TRBV9; abundance: NA; j_gene: TRBJ2-3; d_gene: TRBD2; CDR3aa: ASSRSGRAVDTQY
v_gene: TRBV27; abundance: NA; j_gene: TRBJ2-2; d_gene: NA; CDR3aa: ASSYNGNTGELF
v_gene: TRBV19; abundance: NA; j_gene: TRBJ1-1; d_gene: NA; CDR3aa: ASSIGAGINTEAF
v_gene: TRBV2; abundance: once; j_gene: TRBJ2-7; d_gene: NA; CDR3aa: ATTDTFRSYEQY
v_gene: TRBV25-1; abundance: NA; j_gene: TRBJ2-7; d_gene: NA; CDR3aa: ASSEGAWSLYEQY
v_gene: TRBV6-5; abundance: NA; j_gene: TRBJ2-1; d_gene: TRBD1; CDR3aa: ASSYLGQGYEQF
v_gene: TRBV5-6; abundance: NA; j_gene: TRBJ2-1; d_gene: TRBD2; CDR3aa: ASSLGLAGVNEQF
v_gene: TRBV10-3; abundance: NA; j_gene: TRBJ2-1; d_gene: NA; CDR3aa: AISHPTGSSSYNEQF
v_gene: TRBV4-3; abundance: NA; j_gene: TRBJ1-3; d_gene: NA; CDR3aa: ASSQEVWAEKGNTIY
v_gene: TRBV6-1; abundance: NA; j_gene: TRBJ1-1; d_gene: NA; CDR3aa: ASRALGTANTEAF
v_gene: TRBV14; abundance: NA; j_gene: TRBJ2-3; d_gene: TRBD2; CDR3aa: ASSPGLAGVTDTQY
v_gene: TRBV7-9; abundance: NA; j_gene: TRBJ2-2; d_gene: NA; CDR3aa: ASSPPGSMNTGELF
v_gene: TRBV27; abundance: NA; j_gene: TRBJ1-1; d_gene: NA; CDR3aa: ASTATFSTEAF
v_gene: TRBV9; abundance: few; j_gene: TRBJ1-1; d_gene: TRBD1; CDR3aa: ASSVAGGLTEAF
v_gene: TRBV5-6; abundance: once; j_gene: TRBJ1-2; d_gene: NA; CDR3aa: ASSVPRPTYYGYT
v_gene: TRBV13; abundance: medium-sized; j_gene: TRBJ1-1; d_gene: NA; CDR3aa: ASSRIGGENTEAF
v_gene: TRBV2; abundance: NA; j_gene: TRBJ2-5; d_gene: TRBD2; CDR3aa: ASSGGWTETQY
v_gene: TRBV27; abundance: NA; j_gene: TRBJ1-2; d_gene: TRBD1; CDR3aa: ASKGGEHYGYT
v_gene: TRBV7-9; abundance: few; j_gene: TRBJ1-1; d_gene: NA; CDR3aa: ASSLVRGADTEAF
v_gene: TRBV12-5; abundance: once; j_gene: TRBJ2-4; d_gene: TRBD1; CDR3aa: ASGPPGQGRNIQY
v_gene: TRBV9; abundance: NA; j_gene: TRBJ2-1; d_gene: TRBD1; CDR3aa: ASSVGGGQGARNEQF
v_gene: TRBV4-1; abundance: few; j_gene: TRBJ2-3; d_gene: NA; CDR3aa: ASSPLGGGNTDTQY
v_gene: TRBV5-5; abundance: few; j_gene: TRBJ2-7; d_gene: TRBD2; CDR3aa: ASSSLAGDLYEQY
v_gene: TRBV6-4; abundance: NA; j_gene: TRBJ1-6; d_gene: TRBD1; CDR3aa: ASSPQGDNNSPLH
v_gene: TRBV25-1; abundance: NA; j_gene: TRBJ2-7; d_gene: TRBD1; CDR3aa: ASSLTGGHEQY
v_gene: TRBV6-6; abundance: once; j_gene: TRBJ1-2; d_gene: TRBD1; CDR3aa: ASSYGTASGYT
v_gene: TRBV10-3; abundance: once; j_gene: TRBJ2-7; d_gene: TRBD1; CDR3aa: AISDDRGQY
v_gene: TRBV15; abundance: once; j_gene: TRBJ1-5; d_gene: TRBD1; CDR3aa: ATSRGDRAQPQH